This record covers a single TCR beta chain. Clones were sequenced by immunoSEQ multiplex PCR, and TCRdb holds only the in-frame ones, with some missing. The data show around 290,000 clones, about nine tenths seen once. This specimen belongs to a study of blood T cell repertoires in COVID-19. The overall study: Both acute and convalescent COVID-19 samples were obtained from the United States, Italy and Spain.

V shed 0 bases and J 1 base; nucleotides not matched to a gene: 2. This CDR3 is 15 amino acids long. Germline V gene lookup returns CDR1 SGHTA and CDR2 FQGTGA. The chain has TRBV7-3 and TRBJ1-2, with 7 bases lining up with TRBD1. Sequenced material: peripheral blood. The receptor was isolated from a woman in her 30s with COVID-19, enrolled during active disease. DNA of the CDR3: TGTGCCAGCAGCTTAACAGGGGGCAGTAACTATGGCTACACCTTC. Translating gives CASSLTGGSNYGYTF.